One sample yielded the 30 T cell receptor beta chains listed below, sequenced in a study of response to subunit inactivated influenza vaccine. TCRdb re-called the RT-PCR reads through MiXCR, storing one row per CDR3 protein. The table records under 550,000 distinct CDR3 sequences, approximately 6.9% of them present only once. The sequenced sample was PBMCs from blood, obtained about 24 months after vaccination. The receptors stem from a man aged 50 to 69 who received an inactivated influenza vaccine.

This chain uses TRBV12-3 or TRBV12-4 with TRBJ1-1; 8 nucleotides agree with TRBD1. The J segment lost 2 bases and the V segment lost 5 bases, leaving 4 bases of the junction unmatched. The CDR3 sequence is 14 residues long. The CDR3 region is CASSIGQGNTEAFF. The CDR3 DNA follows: TGTGCCAGCAGTATCGGACAGGGTAACACTGAAGCTTTCTTT.

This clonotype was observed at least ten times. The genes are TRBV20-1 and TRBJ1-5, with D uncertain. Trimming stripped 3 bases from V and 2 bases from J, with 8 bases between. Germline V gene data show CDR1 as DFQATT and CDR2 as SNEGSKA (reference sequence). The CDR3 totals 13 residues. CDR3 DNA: TGCAGTGCTAGTCGCAGCGGCAATCAGCCCCAGCATTTT. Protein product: CSASRSGNQPQHF.

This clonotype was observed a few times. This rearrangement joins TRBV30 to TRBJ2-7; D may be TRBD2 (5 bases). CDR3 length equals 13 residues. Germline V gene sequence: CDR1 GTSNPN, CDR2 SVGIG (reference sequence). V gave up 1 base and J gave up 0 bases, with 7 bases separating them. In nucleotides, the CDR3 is TGTGCCTGGAGTGAAGGGAGCTCCTACGAGCAGTACTTC. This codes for CAWSEGSSYEQYF.

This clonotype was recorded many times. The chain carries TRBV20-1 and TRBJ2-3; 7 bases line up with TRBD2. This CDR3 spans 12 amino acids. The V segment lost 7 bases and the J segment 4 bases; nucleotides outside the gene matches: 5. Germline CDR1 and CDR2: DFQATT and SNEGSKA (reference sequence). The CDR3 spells CSEEGRADTQYF. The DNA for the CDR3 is TGCAGTGAGGAGGGGAGGGCAGATACGCAGTATTTT.

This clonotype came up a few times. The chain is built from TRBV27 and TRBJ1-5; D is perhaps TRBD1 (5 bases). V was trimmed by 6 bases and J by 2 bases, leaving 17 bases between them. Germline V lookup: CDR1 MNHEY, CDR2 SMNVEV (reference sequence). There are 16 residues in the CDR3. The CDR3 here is CASRGIGRGGNQPQHF. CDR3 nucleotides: TGTGCCAGCAGGGGGATTGGGAGGGGCGGCAATCAGCCCCAGCATTTT.

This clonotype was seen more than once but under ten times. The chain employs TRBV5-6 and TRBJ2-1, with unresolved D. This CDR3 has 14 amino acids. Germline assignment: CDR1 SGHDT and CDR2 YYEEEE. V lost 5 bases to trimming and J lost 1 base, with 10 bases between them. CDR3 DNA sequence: TGTGCCAGCAGGCAGACTCGGTCCTACAATGAGCAGTTCTTC. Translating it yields CASRQTRSYNEQFF.

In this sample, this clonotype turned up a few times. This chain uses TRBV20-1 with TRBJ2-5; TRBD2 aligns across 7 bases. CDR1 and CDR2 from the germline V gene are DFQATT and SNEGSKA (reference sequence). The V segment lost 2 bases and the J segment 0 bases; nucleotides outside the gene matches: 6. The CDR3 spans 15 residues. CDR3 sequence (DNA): TGCAGTGCTAGATCGCTAGCGGATCACCAAGAGACCCAGTACTTC. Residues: CSARSLADHQETQYF.

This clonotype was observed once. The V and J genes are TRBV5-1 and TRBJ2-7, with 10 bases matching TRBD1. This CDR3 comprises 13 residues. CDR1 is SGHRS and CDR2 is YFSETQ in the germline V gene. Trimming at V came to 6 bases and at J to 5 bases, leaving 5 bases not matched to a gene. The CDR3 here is CASNGDRGNEQYF. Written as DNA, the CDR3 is TGCGCCAGCAACGGGGACAGGGGTAACGAGCAGTACTTC.

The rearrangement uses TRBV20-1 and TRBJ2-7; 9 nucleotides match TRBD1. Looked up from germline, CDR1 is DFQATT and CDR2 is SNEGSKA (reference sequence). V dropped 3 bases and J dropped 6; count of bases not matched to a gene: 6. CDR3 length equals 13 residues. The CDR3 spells CSASGTGLTEQYF. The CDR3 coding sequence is TGCAGTGCTAGCGGGACAGGGTTAACCGAGCAGTACTTC.

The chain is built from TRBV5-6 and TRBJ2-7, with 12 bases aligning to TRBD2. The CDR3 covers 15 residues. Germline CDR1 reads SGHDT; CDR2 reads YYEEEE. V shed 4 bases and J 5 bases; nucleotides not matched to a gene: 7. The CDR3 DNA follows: TGTGCCAGCAGCCTTGGACTAGCGGGAATCAACGAGCAGTACTTC. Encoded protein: CASSLGLAGINEQYF.

DNA of the CDR3: TGTGCCAGCAGCACACAGGGGGCGGCTGATCAGCCCCAGCATTTT. Translating gives CASSTQGAADQPQHF. This chain uses TRBV9 with TRBJ1-5; 9 nucleotides match TRBD1. The CDR3 consists of 15 residues. Germline CDR1 is SGDLS and CDR2 is YYNGEE. Trimming took 4 bases from V and 5 from J; bases not matched to a gene: 7.

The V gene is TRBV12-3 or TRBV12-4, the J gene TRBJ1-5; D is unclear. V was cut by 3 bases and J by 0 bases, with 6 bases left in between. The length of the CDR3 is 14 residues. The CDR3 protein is CASSFGYSNQPQHF. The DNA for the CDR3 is TGTGCCAGCAGTTTTGGTTATAGCAATCAGCCCCAGCATTTT.

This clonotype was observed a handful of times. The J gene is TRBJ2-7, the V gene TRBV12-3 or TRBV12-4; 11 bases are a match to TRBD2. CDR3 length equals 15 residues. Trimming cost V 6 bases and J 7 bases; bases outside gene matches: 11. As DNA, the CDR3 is TGTGCCAGCAGCCAAATTAGCGGGAGGGCCGGGGAGCAGTACTTC. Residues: CASSQISGRAGEQYF.

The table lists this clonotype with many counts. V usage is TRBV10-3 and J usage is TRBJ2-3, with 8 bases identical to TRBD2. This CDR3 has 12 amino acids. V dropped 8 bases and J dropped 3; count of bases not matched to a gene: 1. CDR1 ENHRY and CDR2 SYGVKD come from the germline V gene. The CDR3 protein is CAIAGGTDTQYF. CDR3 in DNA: TGTGCCATCGCGGGAGGAACAGATACGCAGTATTTT.

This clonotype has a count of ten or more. CDR3 nucleotide sequence: TGTGCCAGCAGTTTAGGAGGTGGGAGAGACTACGAGCAGTACTTC. Its protein is CASSLGGGRDYEQYF. The V gene is TRBV28, the J gene TRBJ2-7; tentatively, D is TRBD2 (5 bases). The germline V and J ends were trimmed by 2 bases and 3 bases, with 14 bases remaining between them. The CDR3 runs to 15 residues. Germline loops: CDR1 MDHEN, CDR2 SYDVKM.

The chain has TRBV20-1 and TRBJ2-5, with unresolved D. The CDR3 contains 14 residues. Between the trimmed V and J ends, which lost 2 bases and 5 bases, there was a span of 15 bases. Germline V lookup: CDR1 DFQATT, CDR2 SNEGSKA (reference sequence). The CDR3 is CSARIPYQRETQYF. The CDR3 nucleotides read TGCAGTGCTAGAATCCCCTACCAAAGGGAGACCCAGTACTTC.

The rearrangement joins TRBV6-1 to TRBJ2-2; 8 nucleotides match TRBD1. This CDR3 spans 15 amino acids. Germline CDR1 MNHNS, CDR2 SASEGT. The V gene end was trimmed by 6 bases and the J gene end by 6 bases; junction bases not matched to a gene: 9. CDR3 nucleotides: TGTGCCAGCAGAACCGACAGGGGCGGACCCGGGGAGCTGTTTTTT. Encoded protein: CASRTDRGGPGELFF.

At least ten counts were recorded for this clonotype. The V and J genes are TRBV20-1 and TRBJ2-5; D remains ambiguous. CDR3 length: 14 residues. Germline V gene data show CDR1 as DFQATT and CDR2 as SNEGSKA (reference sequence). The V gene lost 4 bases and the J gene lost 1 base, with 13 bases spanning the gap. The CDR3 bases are TGCAGTGCTAAGGGATACGGTCTCCAAGAGACCCAGTACTTC. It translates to CSAKGYGLQETQYF.

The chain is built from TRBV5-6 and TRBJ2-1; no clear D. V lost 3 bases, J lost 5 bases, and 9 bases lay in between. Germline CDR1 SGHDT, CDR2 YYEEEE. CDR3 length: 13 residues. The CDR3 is CASSSSVNNEQFF. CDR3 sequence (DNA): TGTGCCAGCAGCTCTTCGGTGAACAATGAGCAGTTCTTC.

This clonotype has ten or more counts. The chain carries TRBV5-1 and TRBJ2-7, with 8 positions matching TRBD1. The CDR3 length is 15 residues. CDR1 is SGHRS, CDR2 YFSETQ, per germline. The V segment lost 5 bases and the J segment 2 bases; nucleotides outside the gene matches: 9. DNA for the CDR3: TGCGCCAGCAGGTACCTTCGGGACAGGACCTACGAGCAGTACTTC. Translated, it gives CASRYLRDRTYEQYF.

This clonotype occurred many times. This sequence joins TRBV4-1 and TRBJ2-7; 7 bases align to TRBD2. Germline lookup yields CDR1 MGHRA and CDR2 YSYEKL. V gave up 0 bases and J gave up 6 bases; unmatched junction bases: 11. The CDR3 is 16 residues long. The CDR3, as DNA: TGCGCCAGCAGCCAAGATGTAGCGTGGCGGGGGAGCGAGCAGTACTTC. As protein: CASSQDVAWRGSEQYF.

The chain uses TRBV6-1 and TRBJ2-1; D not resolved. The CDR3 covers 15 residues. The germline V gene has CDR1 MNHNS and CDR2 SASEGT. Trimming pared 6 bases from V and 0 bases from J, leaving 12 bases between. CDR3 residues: CASSSTPSSYNEQFF. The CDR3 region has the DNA TGTGCCAGCAGCTCCACACCAAGCTCCTACAATGAGCAGTTCTTC.

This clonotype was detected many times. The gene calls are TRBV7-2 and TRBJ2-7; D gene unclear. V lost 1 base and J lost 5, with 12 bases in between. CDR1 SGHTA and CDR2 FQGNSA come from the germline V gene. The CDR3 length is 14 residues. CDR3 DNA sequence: TGTGCCAGCAGCTTAGATCGTAGTTCCCACGAGCAGTACTTC. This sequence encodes CASSLDRSSHEQYF.

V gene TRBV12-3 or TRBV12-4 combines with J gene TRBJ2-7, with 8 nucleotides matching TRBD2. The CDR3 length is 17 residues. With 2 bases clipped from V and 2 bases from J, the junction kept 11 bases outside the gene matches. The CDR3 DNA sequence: TGTGCCAGCAGTTTATCCCCACAACGGGGGGGCCCCTACGAGCAGTACTTC. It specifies CASSLSPQRGGPYEQYF.

The CDR3 loop is CAWTPGLAGNEQFF. The CDR3 bases are TGTGCCTGGACCCCCGGACTAGCGGGAAATGAGCAGTTCTTC. The chain carries TRBV30 and TRBJ2-1; 12 bases line up with TRBD2. V lost 4 bases and J lost 7; bases outside the gene matches: 5. The CDR3 covers 14 residues. Per germline, CDR1 GTSNPN and CDR2 SVGIG (reference sequence).

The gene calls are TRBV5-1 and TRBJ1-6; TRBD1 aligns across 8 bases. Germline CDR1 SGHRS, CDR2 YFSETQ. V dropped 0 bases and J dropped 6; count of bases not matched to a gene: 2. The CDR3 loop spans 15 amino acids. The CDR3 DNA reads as TGCGCCAGCAGCTTGGGGGACAGGCCTAATTCACCCCTCCACTTT. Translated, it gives CASSLGDRPNSPLHF.

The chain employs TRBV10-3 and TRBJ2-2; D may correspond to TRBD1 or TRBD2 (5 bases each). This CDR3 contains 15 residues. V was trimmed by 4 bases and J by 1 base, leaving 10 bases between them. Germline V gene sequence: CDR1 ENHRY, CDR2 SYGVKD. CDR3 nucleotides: TGTGCCATCAGTGGGGGACGGCAGAACACCGGGGAGCTGTTTTTT. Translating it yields CAISGGRQNTGELFF.

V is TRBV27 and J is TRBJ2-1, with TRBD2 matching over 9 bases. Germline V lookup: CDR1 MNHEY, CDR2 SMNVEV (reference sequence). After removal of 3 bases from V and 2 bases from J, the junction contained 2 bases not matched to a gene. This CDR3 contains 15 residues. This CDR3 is CASSFGLAPYNEQFF. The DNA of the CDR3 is TGTGCCAGCAGTTTCGGACTAGCGCCCTACAATGAGCAGTTCTTC.

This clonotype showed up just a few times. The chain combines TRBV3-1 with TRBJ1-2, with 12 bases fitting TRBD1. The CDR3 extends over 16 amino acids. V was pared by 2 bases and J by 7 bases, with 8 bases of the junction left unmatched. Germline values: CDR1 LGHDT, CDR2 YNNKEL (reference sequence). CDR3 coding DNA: TGTGCCAGCAGCCAACCCCAGGGACAGGGGGCTGGTGGCTACACCTTC. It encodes CASSQPQGQGAGGYTF.

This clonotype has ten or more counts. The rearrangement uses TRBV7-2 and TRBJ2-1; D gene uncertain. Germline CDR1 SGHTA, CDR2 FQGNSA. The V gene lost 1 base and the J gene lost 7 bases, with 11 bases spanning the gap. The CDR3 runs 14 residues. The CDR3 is CASSLVSGRNEQFF. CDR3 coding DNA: TGTGCCAGCAGCTTAGTTTCGGGTCGGAATGAGCAGTTCTTC.